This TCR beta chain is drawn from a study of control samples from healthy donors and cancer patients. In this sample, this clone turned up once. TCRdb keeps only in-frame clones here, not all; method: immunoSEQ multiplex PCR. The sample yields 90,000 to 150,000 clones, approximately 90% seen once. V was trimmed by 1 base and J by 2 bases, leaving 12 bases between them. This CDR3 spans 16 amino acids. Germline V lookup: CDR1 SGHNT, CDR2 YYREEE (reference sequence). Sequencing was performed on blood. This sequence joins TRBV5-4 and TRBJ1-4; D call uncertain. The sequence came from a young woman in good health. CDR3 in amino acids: CASSLHTVGTNEKLFF. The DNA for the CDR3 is TGTGCCAGCAGCTTGCATACTGTGGGCACTAATGAAAAACTGTTTTTT.